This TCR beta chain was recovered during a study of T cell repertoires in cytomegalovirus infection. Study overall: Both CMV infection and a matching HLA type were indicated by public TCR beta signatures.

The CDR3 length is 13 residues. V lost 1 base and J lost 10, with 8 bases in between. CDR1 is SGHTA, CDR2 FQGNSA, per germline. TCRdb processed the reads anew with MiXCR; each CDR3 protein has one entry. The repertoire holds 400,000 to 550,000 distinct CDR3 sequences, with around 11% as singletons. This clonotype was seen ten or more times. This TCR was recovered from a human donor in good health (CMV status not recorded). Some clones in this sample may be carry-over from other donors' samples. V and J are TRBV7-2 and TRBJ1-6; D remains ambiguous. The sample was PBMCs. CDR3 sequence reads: CASSLVGKSPLHF. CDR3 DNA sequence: TGTGCCAGCAGCTTAGTTGGGAAGTCACCCCTCCACTTT.